This entry lists 5 T cell receptor beta chains sequenced from one sample in a study of shared clonotypes between healthy human individuals (dated by TCRdb to the early 2020s). To prepare the library, the immunoSEQ multiplex PCR assay was applied. TCRdb took over this immuneACCESS table, retaining in-frame rearrangements with V and J assigned. Such tables are incomplete; in checked studies, under half of the missing clones stem from an unresolved V gene, and the remainder is unexplained. This sample gives about 1.5 million clones in total; around 98% of them show up just once. About 0.45% of the sample lies in the top ten. Sequencing was performed on naive CD4+ T cells sorted from blood. The sample's cell subset or site label, in plain terms: CD45RA+ positively selected. The receptor source for this set is a man aged 30 to 45 in good health.

This chain links TRBV9 with TRBJ2-2, with D maybe TRBD2 (5 bases). The CDR3 spans 15 residues. CDR1 SGDLS and CDR2 YYNGEE come from the germline V gene. V shed 4 bases and J shed 5 bases, with 15 bases lying between them. The CDR3 coding sequence is TGTGCCAGCAGCAGTACTAGTATGGGGACCGGGGAGCTGTTTTTT. Translating it yields CASSSTSMGTGELFF.

The chain carries TRBV2 and TRBJ1-1; D uncertain. The CDR3 loop spans 15 amino acids. Trimming removed 4 bases at V and 6 bases at J, with 18 bases between. Looked up from germline, CDR1 is SNHLY and CDR2 is FYNNEI. The CDR3 region is CASSAPRGVRPEAFF. CDR3 in DNA: TGTGCCAGCAGTGCCCCGAGAGGTGTCCGGCCTGAAGCTTTCTTT.

V is TRBV9 and J is TRBJ2-1; the D is unclear. Germline-derived CDR1 and CDR2 are SGDLS and YYNGEE. Trimming removed 0 bases from V and 0 bases from J, with 10 bases in between. The CDR3 contains 16 residues. CDR3 sequence (DNA): TGTGCCAGCAGCGTAGACCCGAAAAGCTCCTACAATGAGCAGTTCTTC. This translates into CASSVDPKSSYNEQFF.

For this clone: The same CDR3 is also encoded by other DNA sequences in this sample. V gene TRBV18 combines with J gene TRBJ1-1, with D uncertain. The CDR3 consists of 14 residues. Germline V gene lookup returns CDR1 KGHSH and CDR2 LQKENI. The V end lost 1 base, the J end lost 1 base, and 7 bases lay between the germline ends. The CDR3 spells CASSPLSGNTEAFF. In DNA, the CDR3 is TGTGCCAGCTCACCACTCTCAGGGAACACTGAAGCTTTCTTT.

The J gene is TRBJ2-1, the V gene TRBV25-1; 12 bases are shared with TRBD2. The germline gives CDR1 MGHDK, CDR2 SYGVNS. This CDR3 comprises 16 residues. V lost 2 bases, J lost 8 bases, and 7 bases stayed unmatched. CDR3 in amino acids: CASSELAGGPYHEQFF. The CDR3 coding sequence is TGTGCCAGCAGTGAACTAGCGGGAGGGCCTTATCATGAGCAGTTCTTC.